The 26 T cell receptor beta chains given below trace back to one sample, sequenced in a study of blood T cells in healthy people across ages. The use of a sample-barcoded 5' primer and a J-beta primer mix characterized a second PCR of 7 to 11 cycles. TCRdb called the 5' RACE reads again in MiXCR, with one record for every CDR3 protein. This sample yields about 640,000 distinct CDR3 sequences, of which about 53% are seen a single time; about two fifths belongs to the top ten. Sample: blood. These receptor sequences come from a man in his fifties or sixties in good health.

V usage is TRBV7-2 and J usage is TRBJ1-6; possibly TRBD1 for D (5 bases). The CDR3 consists of 15 residues. The germline V and J ends were trimmed by 5 bases and 6 bases, with 14 bases remaining between them. Germline values: CDR1 SGHTA, CDR2 FQGNSA. CDR3 in amino acids: CASSTVGAANSPLHF. CDR3 bases: TGTGCCAGCAGCACAGTAGGGGCTGCTAATTCACCCCTCCACTTT.

V usage is TRBV7-8 and J usage is TRBJ2-1, with D possibly matching TRBD2 (5 bases). This CDR3 has 15 residues. Per germline, CDR1 SGHVS and CDR2 FQNEAQ. The V and J ends lost 5 bases and 8 bases respectively, with 19 bases between them. The CDR3 sequence: CASSPGLPRVHEQFF. The CDR3 DNA reads TGTGCCAGCAGCCCAGGACTCCCCCGGGTCCATGAGCAGTTCTTC.

This chain uses TRBV4-2 with TRBJ2-5; D gene uncertain. The assigned J gene may be wrong: the sequence end matches TRBJ2-7 better. The CDR3 is 17 residues long. CDR1 LGHNA and CDR2 YNFKEQ come from the germline V gene. The chain's CDR3 is CASSQEWLSYVVHEQYF. In DNA form, the CDR3 reads TGTGCCAGCAGCCAAGAATGGTTATCCTACGTGGTCCACGAGCAGTACTTC.

J is TRBJ2-4 and V is TRBV25-1, with 7 bases lining up with TRBD1. With the DNA end fitting TRBJ2-7 better, the J assignment may be wrong. The CDR3 extends over 13 amino acids. CDR1 is MGHDK and CDR2 is SYGVNS in the germline V gene. CDR3 sequence reads: CASRVTGSYEQYF. As DNA, the CDR3 is TGTGCCAGCAGAGTGACAGGGAGCTACGAGCAGTACTTC.

The genes are TRBV6-6 and TRBJ1-1; 7 bases fit TRBD1. Trimming removed 0 bases from V and 5 bases from J; junction bases left unmatched: 6. Germline CDR1 and CDR2: MNHNY and SVGAGI (reference sequence). The CDR3 contains 15 residues. The DNA for the CDR3 is TGTGCCAGCAGTTACTCGAGGGGGCGAGGGACTGAAGCTTTCTTT. It codes for CASSYSRGRGTEAFF.

In its sample, this clonotype was seen a few times. V usage is TRBV20-1 and J usage is TRBJ2-4; 10 nucleotides agree with TRBD2. The J call may not be correct, given that the DNA end is closer to TRBJ2-7. Looked up from germline, CDR1 is DFQATT and CDR2 is SNEGSKA (reference sequence). The CDR3 is 15 residues long. CDR3 sequence (DNA): TGCAGTGCTAGAGAAGGGACTAGCGCATCCTACGAGCAGTACTTC. As protein: CSAREGTSASYEQYF.

The gene calls are TRBV28 and TRBJ2-2; 7 bases map to TRBD2. V shed 5 bases and J 3 bases; nucleotides not matched to a gene: 6. CDR1 and CDR2 (germline): MDHEN, SYDVKM. This CDR3 has 15 residues. The CDR3 region is CASSGAGLDTGELFF. CDR3 nucleotides: TGTGCCAGCAGTGGAGCGGGGTTGGACACCGGGGAGCTGTTTTTT. The variable domain in full, with the rest retrieved from reference TRBV28 and TRBJ2-2, is DVKVTQSSRYLVKRTGEKVFLECVQDMDHENMFWYRQDPGLGLRLIYFSYDVKMKEKGDIPEGYSVSREKKERFSLILESASTNQTSMYLCASSGAGLDTGELFFGEGSRLTVL.

A few counts support this clonotype. CDR3 protein: CASSLFRRSFRDRRNYGYTF. The DNA of the CDR3 is TGTGCCAGCAGCTTGTTCCGCCGGTCCTTCCGGGACAGGAGGAACTATGGCTACACCTTC. The chain has TRBV7-9 and TRBJ1-2, with 8 bases aligning to TRBD1. The V gene end was trimmed by 3 bases and the J gene end by 2 bases; junction bases not matched to a gene: 20. From germline, CDR1 is SEHNR and CDR2 FQNEAQ (reference sequence). The CDR3 has 20 amino acids.

The chain employs TRBV2 and TRBJ2-7; tentative D call: TRBD2 (5 bases). The CDR3 contains 13 residues. V dropped 3 bases and J dropped 3 bases, with 9 bases sitting between them. Per the germline V gene, CDR1 is SNHLY and CDR2 is FYNNEI. CDR3 nucleotides: TGTGCCAGCAGTGACCGACGGGACTACGAGCAGTACTTC. Translating gives CASSDRRDYEQYF.

The V and J genes are TRBV27 and TRBJ1-2; possible D gene TRBD1, 6 bases. The CDR3 is 15 residues long. CDR1 and CDR2 (germline): MNHEY, SMNVEV (reference sequence). V lost 6 bases and J lost 5, with 19 bases in between. This CDR3 is CASSRGSVRGYGYTF. DNA of the CDR3: TGTGCCAGCAGCCGCGGTTCGGTCAGGGGTTATGGCTACACCTTC.

This rearrangement joins TRBV4-1 to TRBJ2-1; D possibly corresponds to TRBD1 (5 bases). This CDR3 has 12 residues. With 3 bases removed from V and 8 bases from J, the gap between germline ends came to 8 bases. Germline V lookup: CDR1 MGHRA, CDR2 YSYEKL. The CDR3 DNA reads as TGCGCCAGCAGCCACAGGGTCCATGAGCAGTTCTTC. Residues: CASSHRVHEQFF.

The rearrangement joins TRBV29-1 to TRBJ2-4, with a weak D call TRBD1 (6 bases). V lost 4 bases and J 1 base, leaving 11 bases between the germline ends. Germline loops: CDR1 SQVTM, CDR2 ANQGSEA. CDR3 length: 14 amino acids. The CDR3 here is CSVGGPEAKNIQYF. Written as DNA, the CDR3 is TGCAGCGTTGGGGGGCCCGAGGCCAAAAACATTCAGTACTTC. The full variable domain, with the rest looked up from reference TRBV29-1 and TRBJ2-4, is SAVISQKPSRDICQRGTSLTIQCQVDSQVTMMFWYRQQPGQSLTLIATANQGSEATYESGFVIDKFPISRPNLTFSTLTVSNMSPEDSSIYLCSVGGPEAKNIQYFGAGTRLSVL.

The chain recombines TRBV6-1 with TRBJ1-1; D is uncertain. The germline gives CDR1 MNHNS, CDR2 SASEGT. CDR3 length: 14 residues. V lost 1 base and J lost 0, with 6 bases in between. The CDR3 loop is CASSEDPMNTEAFF. The CDR3 region has the DNA TGTGCCAGCAGTGAAGACCCCATGAACACTGAAGCTTTCTTT.

This chain connects TRBV5-1 to TRBJ2-2; D ambiguous. The CDR3 length is 13 residues. V lost 5 bases and J lost 4, with 9 bases in between. The germline gives CDR1 SGHRS, CDR2 YFSETQ. CDR3 nucleotides: TGCGCCAGCAGTGAAGGTGTCACCGGGGAGCTGTTTTTT. Protein sequence: CASSEGVTGELFF.

This clonotype was observed a few times. The V gene is TRBV20-1, the J gene TRBJ2-1; 7 nucleotides line up with TRBD1. Germline trimming cut 5 bases from V and 0 bases from J; bases unmatched to any gene: 13. There are 17 residues in the CDR3. Germline V gives CDR1 DFQATT, CDR2 SNEGSKA (reference sequence). CDR3 sequence (DNA): TGCAGTGCTGTGCGACAGGGTAGACAAAGCTCCTACAATGAGCAGTTCTTC. Amino acids: CSAVRQGRQSSYNEQFF.

The chain recombines TRBV15 with TRBJ2-1; D tentatively reads TRBD1 or TRBD2 (5 bases each). In germline, CDR1 is LNHNV, CDR2 YYDKDF (reference sequence). The length of the CDR3 is 17 residues. V lost 0 bases, J lost 0 bases, and 12 bases lay in between. The CDR3 DNA reads TGTGCCACCAGCAGAGACGGGGCAAGCGGCTCCTACAATGAGCAGTTCTTC. Amino acid sequence: CATSRDGASGSYNEQFF.

This clonotype was recorded a few times. This chain links TRBV29-1 with TRBJ2-5; 10 bases line up with TRBD2. V dropped 5 bases and J dropped 5; count of bases not matched to a gene: 5. Germline loops: CDR1 SQVTM, CDR2 ANQGSEA. The CDR3 has 13 residues. CDR3 sequence reads: CSVLAGAGETQYF. CDR3 nucleotides: TGCAGCGTTCTAGCGGGGGCGGGGGAGACCCAGTACTTC.

The V gene is TRBV2, the J gene TRBJ2-1; D not resolved. The DNA end favors TRBJ2-7, so the J call may be wrong. This CDR3 spans 15 amino acids. CDR1 SNHLY and CDR2 FYNNEI come from the germline V gene. As DNA, the CDR3 is TGTGCCAGCACCCTTCGGCGCAACTCCTACAATGAGCAGTACTTC. It is translated as CASTLRRNSYNEQYF.

V and J are TRBV7-2 and TRBJ1-5, with D unclear. Trimming removed 5 bases from V and 7 bases from J, with 12 bases in between. Germline CDR1 SGHTA, CDR2 FQGNSA. This CDR3 has 13 residues. The CDR3 DNA reads as TGTGCCAGCAGCCGAATGTGGGGACAGCCCCAGCATTTT. As protein: CASSRMWGQPQHF.

The chain couples TRBV4-1 to TRBJ2-1; a possible D gene is TRBD2 (5 bases). The CDR3 spans 15 residues. Trimming removed 1 base from V and 5 bases from J, with 12 bases in between. CDR1 and CDR2 from the germline V gene are MGHRA and YSYEKL. The CDR3 coding sequence is TGCGCCAGCAGCCAAGGCTGGGGTAGCGACAATGAGCAGTTCTTC. Encoded protein: CASSQGWGSDNEQFF.

A remark on this clonotype: Possible read error: a much larger clone is one base away. This chain uses TRBV20-1 with TRBJ1-6; D is ambiguous. Germline CDR1 is DFQATT and CDR2 is SNEGSKA (reference sequence). This CDR3 has 13 amino acids. The CDR3 bases are TGCGGTGCCAGAGAACTTGGACCTTCACCCCTCCACTTT. This encodes CGARELGPSPLHF.

The J gene is TRBJ1-2, the V gene TRBV10-3; 7 bases line up with TRBD1. The CDR3 totals 16 residues. The V and J ends lost 6 bases and 8 bases, in that order; junction bases with no gene match: 18. Germline V gene lookup returns CDR1 ENHRY and CDR2 SYGVKD. The CDR3 sequence is CAIRSGTALAAGGYTF. In DNA form, the CDR3 reads TGTGCCATCAGATCCGGGACAGCCTTGGCGGCGGGCGGCTACACCTTC.

The genes are TRBV5-6 and TRBJ2-1, with D perhaps matching TRBD2 (6 bases). Trimming shortened V by 0 bases and J by 3 bases, and 10 bases separated the two germline ends. This CDR3 contains 15 residues. The V gene's germline CDR1 is SGHDT and CDR2 YYEEEE. The CDR3 DNA sequence: TGTGCCAGCAGCTTGGATGGCGGGGTCTACAATGAGCAGTTCTTC. It encodes CASSLDGGVYNEQFF.

A word on this clonotype: The germline gene is not matched at one end of the junction; a read error may be the cause. This chain links TRBV12-3 or TRBV12-4 with TRBJ1-1, with a weak D call TRBD1 (5 bases). CDR3 size: 16 residues. The CDR3 sequence: CASSLWVAGKNAEAFF. The DNA for the CDR3 is TGTGCCAGCAGTTTATGGGTCGCAGGGAAGAACGCTGAAGCTTTCTTT.

The chain joins TRBV9 to TRBJ2-3, with a weak D call TRBD1 (5 bases). V lost 3 bases, J lost 2 bases, and 13 bases lay in between. CDR3 length: 15 amino acids. CDR1 is SGDLS and CDR2 is YYNGEE in the germline V gene. CDR3 protein: CASSERTLITDTQYF. DNA of the CDR3: TGTGCCAGCAGCGAGAGGACACTCATCACAGATACGCAGTATTTT. Looking up the rest from reference TRBV9 and TRBJ2-3 gives the full variable domain: DSGVTQTPKHLITATGQRVTLRCSPRSGDLSVYWYQQSLDQGLQFLIQYYNGEERAKGNILERFSAQQFPDLHSELNLSSLELGDSALYFCASSERTLITDTQYFGPGTRLTVL.

This clonotype has a handful of counts. The gene calls are TRBV7-9 and TRBJ1-2, with a possible D match to TRBD1 (6 bases). Trimming stripped 3 bases from V and 5 bases from J, with 19 bases between. The CDR3 loop spans 16 amino acids. Germline V CDR1 and CDR2: SEHNR, FQNEAQ (reference sequence). The CDR3 DNA is TGTGCCAGCAGCTTCGATACGACAGGCGAAGGGTATGGCTACACCTTC. This gives the protein CASSFDTTGEGYGYTF.